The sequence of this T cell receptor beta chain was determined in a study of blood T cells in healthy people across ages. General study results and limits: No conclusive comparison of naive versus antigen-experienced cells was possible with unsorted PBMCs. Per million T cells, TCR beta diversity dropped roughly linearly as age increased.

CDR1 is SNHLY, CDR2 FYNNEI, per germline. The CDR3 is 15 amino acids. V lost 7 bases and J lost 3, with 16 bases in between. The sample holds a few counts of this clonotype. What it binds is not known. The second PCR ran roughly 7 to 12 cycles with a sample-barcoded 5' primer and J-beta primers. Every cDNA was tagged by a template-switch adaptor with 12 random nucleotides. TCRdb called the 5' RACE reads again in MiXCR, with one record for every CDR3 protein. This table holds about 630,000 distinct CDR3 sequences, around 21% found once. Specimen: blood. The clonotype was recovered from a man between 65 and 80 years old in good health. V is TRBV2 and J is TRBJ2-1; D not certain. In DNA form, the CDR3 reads TGTGCCAGCAAGACTGGTAGCAGTATCTACAATGAGCAGTTCTTC. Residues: CASKTGSSIYNEQFF.